The clone carrying this T cell receptor (beta chain) occurred once. Its antigen remains unknown. Lacking the conserved final phenylalanine or tryptophan, this CDR3 likely reflects a read error. This sample's RNA came from whole unsorted tissue. Distant lung tissue was collected more than 3 cm away from the tumor edge. A modified ARM-PCR protocol with three rounds of nested PCR amplified TCRbeta. MiXCR, run by TCRdb on the multiplex PCR reads, gives a single entry per CDR3 protein. Among some 80,000 distinct CDR3 sequences listed, about 82% were seen once. The data originate from a study of tumor and adjacent non-tumor tissue in lung cancer. The wider study: On average, productive TCRbeta reads reached some 4.4 million per sample. General study results and limits: Tumor TCR diversity, when higher, was linked to shorter survival. Tumor repertoires had a smaller top 100 clone share than normal lung.

The TCR originated in a man in his fifties or sixties with non-small cell lung cancer. The sequenced sample consisted of distant non-tumor lung tissue.

The CDR3 DNA is TGTGTCAGCAGCTTAGTTCCAAAGGATAGGCCTTCTGGGGCCAACCTCCTGACTTCC. It specifies CVSSLVPKDRPSGANLLTS. This chain uses TRBV11-2 with TRBJ2-6; D possibly corresponds to TRBD1 (5 bases). This CDR3 has 19 amino acids. Germline loops: CDR1 SGHAT, CDR2 FQNNGV.